Listed here are 5 T cell receptor beta chains from one sample, sequenced in a study of cytomegalovirus exposure and HLA in healthy donors. Method: immunoSEQ multiplex PCR; TCRdb's copy keeps in-frame clones and lacks some. The sample contains roughly 220,000 clones, 75% to 90% of which appear only once. The sample was PBMCs. These receptors came from a woman between 25 and 40 years old in good health and CMV-seropositive.

The chain joins TRBV4-1 to TRBJ1-2, with D uncertain. Trimming shortened V by 10 bases and J by 0 bases, and 9 bases separated the two germline ends. Germline values: CDR1 MGHRA, CDR2 YSYEKL. The CDR3 length is 12 residues. Written as DNA, the CDR3 is TGCGCCACCAGACGAGCTAACTATGGCTACACCTTC. It translates to CATRRANYGYTF.

This clone was seen only a few times. The chain recombines TRBV6-6 with TRBJ1-2; the D gene is possibly TRBD1 (5 bases). From germline, CDR1 is MNHNY and CDR2 SVGAGI (reference sequence). This CDR3 has 12 residues. Between the trimmed V and J ends, which lost 10 bases and 8 bases, there was a span of 17 bases. The CDR3 sequence is CANFYEQAGYTF. CDR3 DNA sequence: TGTGCCAACTTCTACGAACAGGCGGGCTACACCTTC.

The chain recombines TRBV30 with TRBJ1-4; 9 nucleotides line up with TRBD1. Germline CDR1 GTSNPN, CDR2 SVGIG (reference sequence). Unmatched junction bases numbered 0, after V lost 8 bases and J lost 2 bases. This CDR3 has 12 amino acids. As DNA, the CDR3 is TGTGCCGGGACAGGGACTAATGAAAAACTGTTTTTT. Translation: CAGTGTNEKLFF.

This clone was seen more than once but under ten times. The CDR3 loop is CASSLQGSGTGELFF. DNA of the CDR3: TGTGCCAGCAGCTTACAGGGAAGTGGCACCGGGGAGCTGTTTTTT. The chain uses TRBV7-3 and TRBJ2-2, with a weak D call TRBD1 (5 bases). V lost 2 bases to trimming and J lost 4 bases, with 11 bases between them. CDR3 size: 15 residues. Germline CDR1 reads SGHTA; CDR2 reads FQGTGA. Complete variable domain (other parts from reference TRBV7-3 and TRBJ2-2): GAGVSQTPSNKVTEKGKYVELRCDPISGHTALYWYRQSLGQGPEFLIYFQGTGAADDSGLPNDRFFAVRPEGSVSTLKIQRTERGDSAVYLCASSLQGSGTGELFFGEGSRLTVL.

The J gene is TRBJ2-1, the V gene TRBV27; perhaps TRBD2 as D (6 bases). The V end lost 5 bases, the J end lost 4 bases, and 15 bases lay between the germline ends. The germline gives CDR1 MNHEY, CDR2 SMNVEV (reference sequence). CDR3 length: 15 residues. CDR3 protein: CASSRGTPKYNEQFF. In nucleotides, the CDR3 is TGTGCCAGCAGTCGTGGGACTCCTAAATACAATGAGCAGTTCTTC.